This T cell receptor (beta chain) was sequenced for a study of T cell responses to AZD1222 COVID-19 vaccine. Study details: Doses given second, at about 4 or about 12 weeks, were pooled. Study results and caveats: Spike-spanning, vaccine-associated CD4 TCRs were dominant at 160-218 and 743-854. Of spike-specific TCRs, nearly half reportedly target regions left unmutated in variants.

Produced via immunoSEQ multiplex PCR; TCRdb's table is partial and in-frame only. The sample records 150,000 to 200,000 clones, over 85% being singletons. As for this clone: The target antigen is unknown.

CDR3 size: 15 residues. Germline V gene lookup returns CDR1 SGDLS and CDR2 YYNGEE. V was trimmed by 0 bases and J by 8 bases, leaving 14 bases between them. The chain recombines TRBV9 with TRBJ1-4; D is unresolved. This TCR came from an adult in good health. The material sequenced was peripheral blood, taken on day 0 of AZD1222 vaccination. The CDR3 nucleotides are TGTGCCAGCAGCGTAGCTACGACTCGGAGGGAAAAACTGTTTTTT. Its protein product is CASSVATTRREKLFF. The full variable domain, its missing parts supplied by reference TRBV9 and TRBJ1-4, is DSGVTQTPKHLITATGQRVTLRCSPRSGDLSVYWYQQSLDQGLQFLIQYYNGEERAKGNILERFSAQQFPDLHSELNLSSLELGDSALYFCASSVATTRREKLFFGSGTQLSVL.